The 22 T cell receptor beta chains below come from one sample, sequenced in a study of post-analysis software for immune sequencing data. Study observations and caveats: Compared with controls, patients had more of about 5 TRBV segments, including TRBV5-6, TRBV5-1 and TRBV20-1.

Prepared TCR beta cDNA libraries contained unique molecular identifiers. TCRdb redid the calling of the PCR reads with MiXCR, one entry per CDR3 protein. The repertoire includes more than 500,000 distinct CDR3 sequences, around 34% of them detected once, and approximately 6% sits in the top ten. No cognate antigen is known for these TCRs. Material: blood. The receptors here all came from a girl aged 2-17 years with multiple sclerosis.

With regard to this clonotype: A much bigger clone sits one base away, suggesting this may be a read error. The chain uses TRBV29-1 and TRBJ2-5, with D perhaps TRBD2 (6 bases). Trimming took off 7 bases at V and 5 bases at J, with 14 bases between the two ends. Germline V CDR1 and CDR2: SQVTM, ANQGSEA. The CDR3 sequence is 12 residues long. As DNA, the CDR3 is TGCAGCGGTGACGTAGGAGGGGAGACCCAGTACTTC. It yields the protein CSGDVGGETQYF. The full variable domain, rest sourced from reference TRBV29-1 and TRBJ2-5, is SAVISQKPSRDICQRGTSLTIQCQVDSQVTMMFWYRQQPGQSLTLIATANQGSEATYESGFVIDKFPISRPNLTFSTLTVSNMSPEDSSIYLCSGDVGGETQYFGPGTRLLVL.

J is TRBJ2-6 and V is TRBV29-1; D not certain. This CDR3 has 13 residues. Trimming left V 6 bases short and J 10 bases short, with 16 bases between. Germline loops: CDR1 SQVTM, CDR2 ANQGSEA. This CDR3 is CSVLARSLNVLTF. The CDR3 DNA reads as TGCAGCGTCTTAGCCAGGTCCTTGAACGTCCTGACTTTC.

The V call is TRBV5-1, the J call TRBJ2-7, with a possible D match to TRBD1 (5 bases). CDR3 length: 14 residues. Germline V CDR1 and CDR2: SGHRS, YFSETQ. Trimming cost V 3 bases and J 0 bases, with 10 bases left between them. Here the CDR3 reads CASSYDRVSYEQYF. CDR3 DNA sequence: TGCGCCAGCAGCTACGACAGAGTCTCCTACGAGCAGTACTTC.

This clonotype was counted a few times. An end of the junction differs from the germline gene, which may be a read error. The J gene is TRBJ2-1, the V gene TRBV14, with 10 bases identical to TRBD2. Germline loops: CDR1 SGHDN, CDR2 FVKESK. This CDR3 comprises 18 residues. In DNA form, the CDR3 reads TGTGCCCGCAGCCAAGTGTTTAGCGGGGGGCTCTCCTACAATGAGCAGTTCTTC. This codes for CARSQVFSGGLSYNEQFF.

The sample holds a few counts of this clonotype. The chain is built from TRBV6-1 and TRBJ2-7; D may be TRBD2 (6 bases). Per germline, CDR1 MNHNS and CDR2 SASEGT. CDR3 length: 14 residues. Trimming pared 8 bases from V and 4 bases from J, leaving 18 bases between. The CDR3 sequence is CASDEPGLVYEQYF. As DNA, the CDR3 is TGTGCCAGCGATGAACCGGGACTGGTATACGAGCAGTACTTC.

This clonotype occurred a few times. The chain joins TRBV6-5 to TRBJ2-3; D is unresolved. The CDR3 runs to 14 residues. CDR1 is MNHEY and CDR2 is SVGAGI in the germline V gene. The V gene lost 5 bases and the J gene lost 1 base, with 10 bases spanning the gap. The DNA for the CDR3 is TGTGCCAGCAGTGGAAGTGGACGCACAGATACGCAGTATTTT. Translation gives CASSGSGRTDTQYF.

This sequence joins TRBV10-3 and TRBJ2-7; 9 positions match TRBD2. From germline, CDR1 is ENHRY and CDR2 SYGVKD. The CDR3 contains 13 residues. The V and J ends lost 6 bases and 2 bases, in that order; junction bases with no gene match: 2. CDR3: CAIRIAGAYEQYF. The CDR3 nucleotides read TGTGCCATCAGGATAGCGGGGGCCTACGAGCAGTACTTC.

This clonotype was found a few times. This chain links TRBV5-1 with TRBJ1-1; D is undetermined. Germline assignment: CDR1 SGHRS and CDR2 YFSETQ. Deletions cut 0 bases from V and 10 bases from J, with 7 bases between. The CDR3 sequence is 11 residues long. The CDR3 bases are TGCGCCAGCAGCTTGGCGGGAGCAGCTTTCTTT. Translating it yields CASSLAGAAFF.

This chain links TRBV29-1 with TRBJ1-4; 8 nucleotides line up with TRBD1. V lost 3 bases to trimming and J lost 7 bases; unmatched junction nucleotides: 7. Germline loops: CDR1 SQVTM, CDR2 ANQGSEA. The CDR3 contains 14 residues. The CDR3 DNA follows: TGCAGCGTTGAGCACAGGGGGAGGGGTGAAAAACTGTTTTTT. This sequence encodes CSVEHRGRGEKLFF.

This clonotype has just a few counts. The chain carries TRBV20-1 and TRBJ1-1; D perhaps matches TRBD1 (5 bases). The V and J ends lost 2 bases and 3 bases respectively, with 13 bases between them. The CDR3 covers 14 residues. CDR1 and CDR2 (germline): DFQATT, SNEGSKA (reference sequence). CDR3 sequence: CSARRGISDTEAFF. The CDR3 DNA reads TGCAGTGCTAGAAGGGGAATAAGCGACACTGAAGCTTTCTTT.

This chain connects TRBV4-1 to TRBJ2-6, with 8 bases fitting TRBD2. V trimming: 2 bases; J trimming: 2 bases; junction bases outside the gene matches: 5. Germline CDR1 and CDR2: MGHRA and YSYEKL. The CDR3 covers 17 residues. This CDR3 reads CASSQKSGGAGANVLTF. DNA for the CDR3: TGCGCCAGCAGCCAAAAAAGCGGGGGCGCTGGGGCCAACGTCCTGACTTTC.

This clonotype appeared a few times. The chain has TRBV12-5 and TRBJ2-3; 9 nucleotides align to TRBD1. This CDR3 contains 15 residues. Germline V gene lookup returns CDR1 LGHNT and CDR2 FRNRAP. Trimming at V came to 5 bases and at J to 4 bases, leaving 7 bases not matched to a gene. CDR3 coding DNA: TGTGCTAGTGGTCCCGGACAGGGGCTCGCAGATACGCAGTATTTT. Translation gives CASGPGQGLADTQYF.

V gene TRBV6-1 combines with J gene TRBJ2-7; tentative D call: TRBD2 (5 bases). V was pared by 8 bases and J by 2 bases, with 10 bases between. Germline CDR1 reads MNHNS; CDR2 reads SASEGT. The CDR3 extends over 12 amino acids. CDR3 residues: CASRLATYEQYF. For the CDR3, the DNA is TGTGCCAGCCGTCTAGCTACCTACGAGCAGTACTTC.

This clonotype has just a few counts. The chain carries TRBV27 and TRBJ2-1, with TRBD2 matching 11 bases. The CDR3 sequence is 15 residues long. Germline trimming cut 5 bases from V and 7 bases from J; bases unmatched to any gene: 7. In germline, CDR1 is MNHEY, CDR2 SMNVEV (reference sequence). DNA for the CDR3: TGTGCCAGCAGTGTAGCGGGGGGGCCTTTGAATGAGCAGTTCTTC. This encodes CASSVAGGPLNEQFF.

The chain combines TRBV7-8 with TRBJ2-1, with TRBD2 as a possible D gene (6 bases). The V gene's germline CDR1 is SGHVS and CDR2 FQNEAQ. This CDR3 region has 15 residues. Trimming cost V 5 bases and J 6 bases, with 17 bases left between them. CDR3 sequence (DNA): TGTGCCAGCAGCCCGACCAGGGACTGGATCAATGAGCAGTTCTTC. Its protein product is CASSPTRDWINEQFF.

The chain is built from TRBV20-1 and TRBJ2-3, with 8 bases matching TRBD2. CDR3 length: 15 residues. Germline assignment: CDR1 DFQATT and CDR2 SNEGSKA (reference sequence). J gave up 7 bases and V 0 bases, and 9 bases lay outside the gene matches. CDR3: CSAREVRGASNTQYF. CDR3 in DNA: TGCAGTGCTAGAGAAGTGCGGGGGGCATCCAATACGCAGTATTTT.

This clonotype was observed a few times. The V gene is TRBV7-9, the J gene TRBJ2-1; D is unclear. Germline V gene sequence: CDR1 SEHNR, CDR2 FQNEAQ (reference sequence). The length of the CDR3 is 18 residues. V was trimmed by 1 base and J by 0 bases, leaving 16 bases between them. The CDR3 bases are TGTGCCAGCAGCTTAGAAAATCTTGGTCTTGGCTCCTACAATGAGCAGTTCTTC. This gives the protein CASSLENLGLGSYNEQFF. Full variable domain (rest looked up from reference TRBV7-9 and TRBJ2-1): DTGVSQNPRHKITKRGQNVTFRCDPISEHNRLYWYRQTLGQGPEFLTYFQNEAQLEKSRLLSDRFSAERPKGSFSTLEIQRTEQGDSAMYLCASSLENLGLGSYNEQFFGPGTRLTVL.

This clonotype has just a few counts. This chain uses TRBV6-2 or TRBV6-3 with TRBJ1-1; D is perhaps TRBD1 (5 bases). Trimming took 10 bases from V and 2 from J, leaving 17 bases between them. Germline CDR1 reads MNHEY; CDR2 reads SVGEGT. The CDR3 loop spans 14 amino acids. DNA for the CDR3: TGTGCCATCACAACCCGGGGGTTTAACACTGAAGCTTTCTTT. Its translation: CAITTRGFNTEAFF.

This chain joins TRBV2 and TRBJ2-1, with 7 bases that match TRBD2. The length of the CDR3 is 13 residues. V lost 3 bases and J lost 11; bases outside the gene matches: 7. CDR1 is SNHLY, CDR2 FYNNEI, per germline. The CDR3 loop reads CASSEGEGLKQFF. CDR3 in DNA: TGTGCCAGCAGTGAGGGGGAGGGCCTCAAGCAGTTCTTC.

This clonotype was counted between two and nine times. The chain is built from TRBV7-2 and TRBJ2-1; perhaps TRBD1 as D (5 bases). This CDR3 has 12 residues. V was clipped by 6 bases and J by 11 bases, with 14 bases between them. CDR1 and CDR2 (germline): SGHTA, FQGNSA. DNA for the CDR3: TGTGCCAGCAGTATGACAGAAGTTAAGCAGTTCTTC. This codes for CASSMTEVKQFF.

The rearrangement links TRBV20-1 to TRBJ2-1, with 8 bases aligning to TRBD1. CDR1 is DFQATT, CDR2 SNEGSKA, per germline (reference sequence). Trimming cost V 3 bases and J 4 bases; bases outside gene matches: 8. This CDR3 comprises 15 residues. The CDR3 sequence is CSASHPGQVYNEQFF. In DNA, the CDR3 is TGCAGTGCTAGTCATCCGGGACAGGTATACAATGAGCAGTTCTTC.

This chain joins TRBV20-1 and TRBJ1-4; D ambiguous. The V and J ends lost 3 bases and 4 bases respectively, with 12 bases between them. The CDR3 has 14 amino acids. Germline V gene sequence: CDR1 DFQATT, CDR2 SNEGSKA (reference sequence). CDR3 sequence (DNA): TGCAGTGCTAGTAGTGCGCAAAGTAATGAAAAACTGTTTTTT. This codes for CSASSAQSNEKLFF.